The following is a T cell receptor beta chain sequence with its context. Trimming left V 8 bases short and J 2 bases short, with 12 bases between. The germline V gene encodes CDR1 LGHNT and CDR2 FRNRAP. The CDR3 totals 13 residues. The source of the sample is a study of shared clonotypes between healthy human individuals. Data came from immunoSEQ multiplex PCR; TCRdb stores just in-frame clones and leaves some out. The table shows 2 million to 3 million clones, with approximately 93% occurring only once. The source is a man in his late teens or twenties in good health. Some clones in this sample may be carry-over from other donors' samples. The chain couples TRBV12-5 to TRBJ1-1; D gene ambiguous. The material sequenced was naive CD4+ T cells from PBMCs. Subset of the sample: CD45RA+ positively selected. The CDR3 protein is CASCAQSNTEAFF. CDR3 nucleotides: TGTGCTAGTTGTGCACAGAGCAACACTGAAGCTTTCTTT. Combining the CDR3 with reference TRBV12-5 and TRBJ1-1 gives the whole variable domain DARVTQTPRHKVTEMGQEVTMRCQPILGHNTVFWYRQTMMQGLELLAYFRNRAPLDDSGMPKDRFSAEMPDATLATLKIQPSEPRDSAVYFCASCAQSNTEAFFGQGTRLTVV.